This T cell receptor beta chain derives from a study of response to subunit inactivated influenza vaccine. Study conclusions and caveats: The study's authors posited that every seasonal influenza vaccination enlists few new T cells.

Remarks on this clonotype: Antigen unknown. A much larger clone differs from this one at a single base, so this may be a read error.

Per the germline V gene, CDR1 is MDHEN and CDR2 is SYDVKM. The length of the CDR3 is 15 residues. V was clipped by 6 bases and J by 4 bases, with 13 bases between them. One entry per CDR3 protein, called by TCRdb with MiXCR from the RT-PCR reads. The sample consists of roughly 670,000 distinct CDR3 sequences, 12% to 15% of them appearing once. This specimen was PBMCs from blood, taken 14 to 15 days before vaccination. V usage is TRBV28 and J usage is TRBJ1-6; D may be TRBD1 (5 bases). This clonotype was sampled from a man aged 45-60 years who received an inactivated influenza vaccine. The CDR3 DNA reads TGTGCCAGCAGCGGGGGGGGACCATATAATTCACCCCTCCACTTT. Translated, it gives CASSGGGPYNSPLHF.